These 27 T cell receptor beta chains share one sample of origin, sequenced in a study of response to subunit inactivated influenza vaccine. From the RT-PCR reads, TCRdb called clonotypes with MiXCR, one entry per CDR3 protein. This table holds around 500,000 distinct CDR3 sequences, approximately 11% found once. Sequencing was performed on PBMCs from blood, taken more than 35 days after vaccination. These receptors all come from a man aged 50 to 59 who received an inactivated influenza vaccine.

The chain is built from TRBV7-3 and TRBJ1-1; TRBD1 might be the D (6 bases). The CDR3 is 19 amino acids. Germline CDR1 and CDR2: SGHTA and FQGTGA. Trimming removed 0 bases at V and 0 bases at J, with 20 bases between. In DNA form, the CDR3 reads TGTGCCAGCAGCTTAACGAAGAATCATAGGACAGTACTGAACACTGAAGCTTTCTTT. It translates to CASSLTKNHRTVLNTEAFF.

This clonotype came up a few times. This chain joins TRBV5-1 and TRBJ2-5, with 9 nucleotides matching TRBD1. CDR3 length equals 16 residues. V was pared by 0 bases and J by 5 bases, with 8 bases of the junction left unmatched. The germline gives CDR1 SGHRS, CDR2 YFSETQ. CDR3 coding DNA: TGCGCCAGCAGCTTGGGGGGACAGGGTACCTATGAGACCCAGTACTTC. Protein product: CASSLGGQGTYETQYF.

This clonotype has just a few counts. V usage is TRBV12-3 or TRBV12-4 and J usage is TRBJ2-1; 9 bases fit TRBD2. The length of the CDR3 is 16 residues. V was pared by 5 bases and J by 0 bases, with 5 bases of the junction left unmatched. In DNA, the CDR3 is TGTGCCAGCAGTCCTAGCGGGGCCGACTCCTACAATGAGCAGTTCTTC. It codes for CASSPSGADSYNEQFF.

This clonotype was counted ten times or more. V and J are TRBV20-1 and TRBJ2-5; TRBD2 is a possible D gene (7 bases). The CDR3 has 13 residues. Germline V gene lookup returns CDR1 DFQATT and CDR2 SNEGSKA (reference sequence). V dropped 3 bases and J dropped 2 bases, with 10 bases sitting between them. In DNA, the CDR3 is TGCAGTGCTAGGGGAGGGGGTCAAGAGACCCAGTACTTC. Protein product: CSARGGGQETQYF.

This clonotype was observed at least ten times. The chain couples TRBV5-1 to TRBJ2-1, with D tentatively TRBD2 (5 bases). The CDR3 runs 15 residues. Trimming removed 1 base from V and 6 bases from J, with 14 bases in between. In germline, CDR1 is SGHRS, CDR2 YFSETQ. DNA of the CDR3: TGCGCCAGCAGCTTGTCCCCCGATCGGGGCAATGAGCAGTTCTTC. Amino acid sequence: CASSLSPDRGNEQFF.

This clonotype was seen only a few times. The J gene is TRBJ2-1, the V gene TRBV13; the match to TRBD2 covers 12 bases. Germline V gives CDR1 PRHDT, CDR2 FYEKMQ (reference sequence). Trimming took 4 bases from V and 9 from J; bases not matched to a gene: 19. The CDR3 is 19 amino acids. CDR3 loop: CASSSPRLAGDPTRSEQFF. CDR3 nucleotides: TGTGCCAGCAGCTCCCCTAGACTAGCGGGGGACCCAACACGGAGTGAGCAGTTCTTC.

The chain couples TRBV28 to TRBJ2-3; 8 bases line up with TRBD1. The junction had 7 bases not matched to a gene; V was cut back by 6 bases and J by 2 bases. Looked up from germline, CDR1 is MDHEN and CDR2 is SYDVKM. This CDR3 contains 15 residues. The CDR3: CASSRGQGLTDTQYF. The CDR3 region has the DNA TGTGCCAGCAGCCGAGGACAGGGACTCACAGATACGCAGTATTTT.

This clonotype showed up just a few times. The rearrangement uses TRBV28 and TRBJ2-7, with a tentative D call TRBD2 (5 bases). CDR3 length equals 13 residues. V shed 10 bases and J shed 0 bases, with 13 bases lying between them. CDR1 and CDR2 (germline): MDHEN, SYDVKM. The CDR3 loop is CATEGFGSYEQYF. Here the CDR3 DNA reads TGTGCCACTGAGGGATTTGGCTCCTACGAGCAGTACTTC.

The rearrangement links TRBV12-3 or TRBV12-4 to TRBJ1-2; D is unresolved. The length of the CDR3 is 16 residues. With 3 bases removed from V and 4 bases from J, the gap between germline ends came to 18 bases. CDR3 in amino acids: CASSLSGVQTLYGYTF. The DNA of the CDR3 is TGTGCCAGCAGTTTGTCCGGGGTACAGACGCTCTATGGCTACACCTTC.

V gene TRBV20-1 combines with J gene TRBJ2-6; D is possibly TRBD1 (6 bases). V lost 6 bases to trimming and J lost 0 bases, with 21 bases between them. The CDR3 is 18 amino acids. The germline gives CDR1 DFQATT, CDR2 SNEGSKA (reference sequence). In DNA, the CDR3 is TGCAGTGCGAGTCCCCCAGGGGAACTCTCCTCTGGGGCCAACGTCCTGACTTTC. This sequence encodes CSASPPGELSSGANVLTF.

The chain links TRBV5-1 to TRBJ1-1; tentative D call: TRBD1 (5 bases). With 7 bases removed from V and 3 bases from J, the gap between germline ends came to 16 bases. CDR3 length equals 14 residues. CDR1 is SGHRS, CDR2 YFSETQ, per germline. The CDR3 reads CASGEGLYYTEAFF. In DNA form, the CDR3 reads TGCGCCAGCGGCGAGGGGCTCTACTACACTGAAGCTTTCTTT.

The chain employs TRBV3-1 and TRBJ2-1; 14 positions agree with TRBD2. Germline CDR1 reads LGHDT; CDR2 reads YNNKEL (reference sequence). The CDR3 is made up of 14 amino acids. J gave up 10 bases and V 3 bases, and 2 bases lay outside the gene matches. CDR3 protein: CASSQGLAGVEQFF. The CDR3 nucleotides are TGTGCCAGCAGCCAGGGACTAGCGGGGGTAGAGCAGTTCTTC.

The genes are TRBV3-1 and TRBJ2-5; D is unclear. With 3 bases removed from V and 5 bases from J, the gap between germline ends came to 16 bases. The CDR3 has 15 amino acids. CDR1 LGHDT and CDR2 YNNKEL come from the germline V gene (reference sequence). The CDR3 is CASSQTRVTKETQYF. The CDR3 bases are TGTGCCAGCAGCCAGACAAGGGTTACGAAGGAGACCCAGTACTTC.

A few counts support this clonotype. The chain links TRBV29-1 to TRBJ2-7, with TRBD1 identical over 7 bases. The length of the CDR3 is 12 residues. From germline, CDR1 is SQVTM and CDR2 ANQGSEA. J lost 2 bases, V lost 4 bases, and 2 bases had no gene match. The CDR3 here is CSVGDSTYEQYF. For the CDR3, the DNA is TGCAGCGTTGGGGACAGCACCTACGAGCAGTACTTC.

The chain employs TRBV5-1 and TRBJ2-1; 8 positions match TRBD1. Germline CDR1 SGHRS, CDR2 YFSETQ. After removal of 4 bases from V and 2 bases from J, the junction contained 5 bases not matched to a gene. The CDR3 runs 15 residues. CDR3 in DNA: TGCGCCAGCAGCCTGAGACAGGGGACCTACAATGAGCAGTTCTTC. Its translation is CASSLRQGTYNEQFF.

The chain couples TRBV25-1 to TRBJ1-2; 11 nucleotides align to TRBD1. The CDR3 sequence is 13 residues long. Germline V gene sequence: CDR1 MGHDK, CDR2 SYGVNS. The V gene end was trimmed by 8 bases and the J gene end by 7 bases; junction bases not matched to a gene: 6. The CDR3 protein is CASGGTGGSGYTF. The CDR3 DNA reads TGTGCCAGCGGCGGGACAGGGGGTAGTGGCTACACCTTC.

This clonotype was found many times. The DNA of the CDR3 is TGTGCCAGCAGTTTAGGTGGGGCGAGCGAGCAGTACTTC. Translating gives CASSLGGASEQYF. V and J are TRBV12-3 or TRBV12-4 and TRBJ2-7; perhaps TRBD1 as D (5 bases). Trimming left V 1 base short and J 6 bases short, with 10 bases between. This CDR3 has 13 residues.

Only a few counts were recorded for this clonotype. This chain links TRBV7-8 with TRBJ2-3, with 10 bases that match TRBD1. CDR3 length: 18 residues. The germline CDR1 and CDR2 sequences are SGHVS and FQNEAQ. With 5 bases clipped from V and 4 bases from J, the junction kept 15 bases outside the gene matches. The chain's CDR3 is CASSAARDRGGKADTQYF. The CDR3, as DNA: TGTGCCAGCAGCGCGGCTAGGGACAGGGGTGGAAAAGCAGATACGCAGTATTTT.

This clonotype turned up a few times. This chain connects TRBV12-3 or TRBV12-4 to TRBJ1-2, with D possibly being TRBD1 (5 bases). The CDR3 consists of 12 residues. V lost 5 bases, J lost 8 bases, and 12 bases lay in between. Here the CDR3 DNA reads TGTGCCAGCAGTCCAGGGCTTCAAGGCTACACCTTC. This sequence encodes CASSPGLQGYTF.

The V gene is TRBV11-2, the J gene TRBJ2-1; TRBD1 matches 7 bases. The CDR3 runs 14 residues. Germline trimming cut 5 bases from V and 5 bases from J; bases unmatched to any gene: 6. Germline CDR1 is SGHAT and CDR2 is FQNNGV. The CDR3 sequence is CASSQDRVDNEQFF. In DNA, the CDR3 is TGTGCCAGCAGCCAAGACAGGGTCGACAATGAGCAGTTCTTC.

CDR3 nucleotides: TGTGCCAGCAAACCGGGACTAGCGACCAATGAGCAGTTCTTC. It specifies CASKPGLATNEQFF. The rearrangement joins TRBV6-1 to TRBJ2-1; TRBD2 agrees at 10 bases. The CDR3 loop spans 14 amino acids. Trimming cost V 7 bases and J 6 bases; bases outside gene matches: 6. Per germline, CDR1 MNHNS and CDR2 SASEGT.

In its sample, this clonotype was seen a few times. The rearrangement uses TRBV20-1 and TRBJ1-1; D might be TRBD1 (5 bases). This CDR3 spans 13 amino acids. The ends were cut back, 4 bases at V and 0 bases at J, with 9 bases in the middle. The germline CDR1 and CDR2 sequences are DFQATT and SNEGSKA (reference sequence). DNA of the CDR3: TGCAGTGCTAATGCAGGGTTGAACACTGAAGCTTTCTTT. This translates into CSANAGLNTEAFF.

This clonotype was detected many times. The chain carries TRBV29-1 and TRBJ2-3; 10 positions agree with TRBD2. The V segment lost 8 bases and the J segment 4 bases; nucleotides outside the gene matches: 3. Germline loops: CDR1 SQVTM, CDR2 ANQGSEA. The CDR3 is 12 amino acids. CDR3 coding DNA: TGCAGCCAGCGGGAGGGGTCAGATACGCAGTATTTT. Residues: CSQREGSDTQYF.

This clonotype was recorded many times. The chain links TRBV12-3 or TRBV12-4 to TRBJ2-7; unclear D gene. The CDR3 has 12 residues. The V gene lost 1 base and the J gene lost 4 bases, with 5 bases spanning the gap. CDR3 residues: CASSLVSYEQYF. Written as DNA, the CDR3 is TGTGCCAGCAGTTTAGTCAGTTACGAGCAGTACTTC.

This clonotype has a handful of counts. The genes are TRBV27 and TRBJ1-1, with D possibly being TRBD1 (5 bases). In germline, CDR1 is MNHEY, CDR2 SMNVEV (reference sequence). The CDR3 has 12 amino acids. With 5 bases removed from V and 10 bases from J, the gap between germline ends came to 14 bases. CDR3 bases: TGTGCCAGCAGTCCATGGGGGTTACGAGCTTTCTTT. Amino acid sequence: CASSPWGLRAFF.

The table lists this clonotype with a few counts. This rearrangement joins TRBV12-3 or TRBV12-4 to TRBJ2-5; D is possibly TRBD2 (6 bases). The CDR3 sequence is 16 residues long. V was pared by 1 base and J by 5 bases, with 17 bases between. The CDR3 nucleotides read TGTGCCAGCAGTTTAGGGGACTCAAACGCCAGGGAGACCCAGTACTTC. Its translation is CASSLGDSNARETQYF.

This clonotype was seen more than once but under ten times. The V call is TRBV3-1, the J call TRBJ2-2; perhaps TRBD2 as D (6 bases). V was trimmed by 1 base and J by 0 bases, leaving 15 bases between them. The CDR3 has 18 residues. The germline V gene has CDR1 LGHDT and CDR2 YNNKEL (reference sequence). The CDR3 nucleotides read TGTGCCAGCAGCCAAGTCGGACGGGGACTCGCGAACACCGGGGAGCTGTTTTTT. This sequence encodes CASSQVGRGLANTGELFF.